A selection of T cell receptor beta chains follows, all from one sample in a study of CD8+ T cells in alopecia areata. Produced via immunoSEQ multiplex PCR; TCRdb's table is partial and in-frame only. The table records about 180,000 clones, approximately 50% of them present only once. This specimen was CD8+ T cells sorted from blood, taken at week 52, from a patient treated with tofacitinib. The receptors were sampled from a human donor with alopecia areata. Each CDR3 is given with its conserved first and last residue. Each record gives: D gene, J gene, V gene, clone size, CDR3 DNA, CDR3 protein. D genes are given only for firm matches. The size field is filled for only some rows; it gives once, few, many or a size class.

D: NA
J: TRBJ2-7
V: TRBV30
size: few
DNA: TGTGCCTGGAGTGTAGGCACCTACGAGCAGTACTTC
CDR3: CAWSVGTYEQYF

D: NA
J: TRBJ1-2
V: TRBV5-6
size: NA
DNA: TGTGCCAGCACCGAGTCCGACAACTATGGCTACACCTTC
CDR3: CASTESDNYGYTF

D: NA
J: TRBJ2-7
V: TRBV7-2
size: NA
DNA: TGTGCCAGCAGCTTAGACCGTCGCGGGACCTACGAGCAGTACTTC
CDR3: CASSLDRRGTYEQYF

D: TRBD2
J: TRBJ2-7
V: TRBV7-8
size: few
DNA: TGTGCCAGCAGCTCCGCTGTGGCGGGGGGGCTCATTTTCTACGAGCAGTACTTC
CDR3: CASSSAVAGGLIFYEQYF

D: NA
J: TRBJ2-7
V: TRBV27
size: NA
DNA: TGTGCCAGCAGCCATAACTCCTACGAGCAGTACTTC
CDR3: CASSHNSYEQYF

D: NA
J: TRBJ1-2
V: TRBV13
size: NA
DNA: TGTGCCAGCAGCTTAGCATGGGACGGCATGACTTCTAACTATGGCTACACCTTC
CDR3: CASSLAWDGMTSNYGYTF

D: TRBD2
J: TRBJ2-3
V: TRBV6-6
size: few
DNA: TGTGCCAGCAGTTTCCGGGGGGTCACAGATACGCAGTATTTT
CDR3: CASSFRGVTDTQYF

D: NA
J: TRBJ2-7
V: TRBV29-1
size: few
DNA: TGCAGCGTTGAACAGGGGAGATACGAGCAGTACTTC
CDR3: CSVEQGRYEQYF

D: NA
J: TRBJ2-5
V: TRBV29-1
size: few
DNA: TGCAGCGTTGAAGGGAGGGGGGTCCAAGAGACCCAGTACTTC
CDR3: CSVEGRGVQETQYF

D: NA
J: TRBJ2-7
V: TRBV6-1
size: NA
DNA: TGTGCCAGCAGTCTAGCGTCTACCTACGAGCAGTACTTC
CDR3: CASSLASTYEQYF

D: NA
J: TRBJ2-5
V: TRBV18
size: few
DNA: TGTGCCAGCTCACCTTTGGGAAACCAAGAGACCCAGTACTTC
CDR3: CASSPLGNQETQYF

D: TRBD1
J: TRBJ1-2
V: TRBV29-1
size: NA
DNA: TGCAGCGCGATCCCTGCCGGACAGGCCCGGGGCGGCTACACCTTC
CDR3: CSAIPAGQARGGYTF

D: NA
J: TRBJ1-1
V: TRBV27
size: once
DNA: TGTGCCAGCAGTCTCAGAGGGGAAGGCACTGAAGCTTTCTTT
CDR3: CASSLRGEGTEAFF

D: TRBD1
J: TRBJ1-3
V: TRBV7-2
size: NA
DNA: TGTGCCAGCAGCTTAGGGGAAGGGACAGGGATTGGAAACACCATATATTTT
CDR3: CASSLGEGTGIGNTIYF

D: TRBD1
J: TRBJ2-7
V: TRBV29-1
size: few
DNA: TGCAGCGTTGGAGACAGGGGTTACGAGCAGTACTTC
CDR3: CSVGDRGYEQYF

D: NA
J: TRBJ1-6
V: TRBV4-3
size: NA
DNA: TGCGCCAGCAGCCAGTTGACCTACTCCTATAATTCACCCCTCCACTTT
CDR3: CASSQLTYSYNSPLHF

D: NA
J: TRBJ1-1
V: TRBV9
size: NA
DNA: TGTGCCAGCAGCGTAGCGGGTTACACTGAAGCTTTCTTT
CDR3: CASSVAGYTEAFF

D: TRBD1
J: TRBJ1-6
V: TRBV30
size: once
DNA: TGTGCCTGGAGTGTACTTGGACAGGGGGACTCCTATAATTCACCCCTCCACTTT
CDR3: CAWSVLGQGDSYNSPLHF

D: NA
J: TRBJ1-6
V: TRBV13
size: NA
DNA: TGTGCCAGCAGCTTAGGGCCCGACAGATTGCCATCACCCCTCCACTTT
CDR3: CASSLGPDRLPSPLHF

D: NA
J: TRBJ2-3
V: TRBV2
size: NA
DNA: TGTGCCAGCAGTGACCGCCAGGGAAAAGGAGATACGCAGTATTTT
CDR3: CASSDRQGKGDTQYF

D: NA
J: TRBJ1-2
V: TRBV6-5
size: few
DNA: TGTGCCAGCAGTTACGTCAGGGGCCCCTATGGCTACACCTTC
CDR3: CASSYVRGPYGYTF

D: NA
J: TRBJ1-3
V: TRBV29-1
size: NA
DNA: TGCAGCGTTGGGAAAGATAGTGGAAACACCATATATTTT
CDR3: CSVGKDSGNTIYF

D: NA
J: TRBJ2-5
V: TRBV25-1
size: few
DNA: TGTGCCAGCAGTACTTCTAGGGGGGAGACCCAGTACTTC
CDR3: CASSTSRGETQYF

D: NA
J: TRBJ2-7
V: TRBV10-3
size: few
DNA: TGTGCCATCCTCTCGGACGGAGGTCTGGAGCAGTACTTC
CDR3: CAILSDGGLEQYF

D: TRBD1
J: TRBJ2-7
V: TRBV29-1
size: NA
DNA: TGCAGCGTTGGGGGACAGGGCTACGAGCAGTACTTC
CDR3: CSVGGQGYEQYF

D: NA
J: TRBJ2-7
V: TRBV7-9
size: NA
DNA: TGTGCCAGCAGCCCAGGGAGGTCCTACGAGCAGTACTTC
CDR3: CASSPGRSYEQYF

D: TRBD1
J: TRBJ1-6
V: TRBV27
size: NA
DNA: TGTGCCAGCAGTCAGACAGGGGTTCGATCACCCCTCCACTTT
CDR3: CASSQTGVRSPLHF

D: NA
J: TRBJ2-7
V: TRBV6-5
size: NA
DNA: TGTGCCAGCAGTCTTTCCACCGGGGCCTCCTACGAGCAGTACTTC
CDR3: CASSLSTGASYEQYF

D: NA
J: TRBJ1-5
V: TRBV12-1
size: few
DNA: TGTGCCAGCAGCTTTTTATTACGGCCGCCCCAGCATTTT
CDR3: CASSFLLRPPQHF

D: TRBD1
J: TRBJ2-7
V: TRBV27
size: NA
DNA: TGTGCCAGCAGTTTATCGACCGGGACAGGGGCGACCGAGCAGTACTTC
CDR3: CASSLSTGTGATEQYF

D: NA
J: TRBJ2-3
V: TRBV30
size: few
DNA: TGTGCCTGGAAGGCGGGGTGGGTTATAGATACGCAGTATTTT
CDR3: CAWKAGWVIDTQYF

D: NA
J: TRBJ2-7
V: TRBV7-9
size: NA
DNA: TGTGCCAGCAGCGAGACAGCAACCTACGAGCAGTACTTC
CDR3: CASSETATYEQYF

D: NA
J: TRBJ2-6
V: TRBV13
size: NA
DNA: TGTGCCAGCAGCTCCTCTGGGGCCAACGTCCTGACTTTC
CDR3: CASSSSGANVLTF

D: TRBD1
J: TRBJ1-2
V: TRBV6-6
size: NA
DNA: TGTGCCAGCAGTTACGGGGAGGGGGCAGGCAAAGGCTACACCTTC
CDR3: CASSYGEGAGKGYTF

D: NA
J: TRBJ1-6
V: TRBV2
size: NA
DNA: TGTGCCAGCAGTGAAGAGGCAGGGTTTAATCCACCCCTCCACTTT
CDR3: CASSEEAGFNPPLHF

D: NA
J: TRBJ2-3
V: TRBV25-1
size: NA
DNA: TGTGCCAGCAGTCTCCGGGGGATTACAGATACGCAGTATTTT
CDR3: CASSLRGITDTQYF

D: NA
J: TRBJ2-2
V: TRBV12-5
size: NA
DNA: TGTGCTAGTGGTTTGTCCAGGGGAAGTACCGGGGAGCTGTTTTTT
CDR3: CASGLSRGSTGELFF

D: TRBD1
J: TRBJ2-7
V: TRBV15
size: NA
DNA: TGTGCCACCAGCGGTGGACAGGGCCACGAGCAGTACTTC
CDR3: CATSGGQGHEQYF

D: TRBD1
J: TRBJ2-3
V: TRBV7-2
size: NA
DNA: TGTGCCAGCAGCCTCGGACAGGTGCTGGATACGCAGTATTTT
CDR3: CASSLGQVLDTQYF

D: TRBD1
J: TRBJ1-1
V: TRBV7-9
size: NA
DNA: TGTGCCAGCAGCATCCGGGACAGGGTTACTGAAGCTTTCTTT
CDR3: CASSIRDRVTEAFF

D: NA
J: TRBJ2-1
V: TRBV4-1
size: NA
DNA: TGCGCCAGCAGCTATAAGGACGTGAGCTCCTACAATGAGCAGTTCTTC
CDR3: CASSYKDVSSYNEQFF

D: NA
J: TRBJ1-5
V: TRBV4-1
size: once
DNA: TGCGCCAGCAGCCTTCGGGAGGGACTGCCCCAGCATTTT
CDR3: CASSLREGLPQHF